The 19 T cell receptor beta chains reported below all come from one sample, sequenced in a study of blood T cell repertoires in COVID-19. Some clones are missing from TCRdb's copy, which holds only in-frame ones; the method was immunoSEQ multiplex PCR. Of around 140,000 clones in the sample, approximately 86% are singletons; the top ten hold roughly 11%. The sample consisted of peripheral blood. The source of these receptors is a woman in her 70s with COVID-19, enrolled during active disease.

The chain recombines TRBV10-3 with TRBJ1-1; D not certain. V lost 5 bases and J 1 base, leaving 5 bases between the germline ends. Germline V gives CDR1 ENHRY, CDR2 SYGVKD. The CDR3 contains 12 residues. The CDR3 DNA is TGTGCCATCAGTACACAGAACACTGAAGCTTTCTTT. It specifies CAISTQNTEAFF.

The chain employs TRBV29-1 and TRBJ2-7; TRBD1 agrees at 9 bases. Losses at the gene ends were 4 bases for V and 3 bases for J; bases not matched to a gene: 1. The germline V gene encodes CDR1 SQVTM and CDR2 ANQGSEA. The CDR3 sequence is 12 residues long. CDR3 region: CSVGTGVYEQYF. CDR3 in DNA: TGCAGCGTTGGGACAGGGGTCTACGAGCAGTACTTC.

V and J are TRBV7-8 and TRBJ2-1; 10 nucleotides line up with TRBD1. V trimming: 5 bases; J trimming: 3 bases; junction bases outside the gene matches: 10. The CDR3 runs 17 residues. Germline loops: CDR1 SGHVS, CDR2 FQNEAQ. Here the CDR3 DNA reads TGTGCCAGCAGCGGGGGGGACAGGGGCCAAAACTACAATGAGCAGTTCTTC. It is translated as CASSGGDRGQNYNEQFF.

The V and J genes are TRBV5-1 and TRBJ1-4, with 7 bases lining up with TRBD1. Germline V lookup: CDR1 SGHRS, CDR2 YFSETQ. The CDR3 runs 15 residues. V lost 4 bases to trimming and J lost 4 bases; unmatched junction nucleotides: 7. In DNA form, the CDR3 reads TGCGCCAGCAGCACCGGACAGGAGGATAATGAAAAACTGTTTTTT. This gives the protein CASSTGQEDNEKLFF.

This chain links TRBV12-3 or TRBV12-4 with TRBJ2-7, with D hard to call. The CDR3 is 12 amino acids. The germline V and J ends were trimmed by 5 bases and 4 bases, with 9 bases remaining between them. The CDR3 DNA reads TGTGCCAGCAGTCCCACACCTTACGAGCAGTACTTC. It yields the protein CASSPTPYEQYF.

The chain recombines TRBV7-6 with TRBJ2-2, with unresolved D. Between the trimmed V and J ends, which lost 1 base and 7 bases, there was a span of 4 bases. The length of the CDR3 is 12 residues. CDR1 and CDR2 (germline): SGHVS, FNYEAQ. The CDR3 nucleotides read TGTGCCAGCAGCTTAGATCTCGGGGAGCTGTTTTTT. Amino acids: CASSLDLGELFF.

V is TRBV28 and J is TRBJ2-7, with 9 bases matching TRBD1. The CDR3 covers 15 residues. The ends lost 5 bases at V and 5 bases at J; junction bases unmatched: 10. The germline gives CDR1 MDHEN, CDR2 SYDVKM. CDR3 residues: CASSRPGTGFNEQYF. CDR3 DNA: TGTGCCAGCAGTCGCCCCGGGACAGGGTTTAACGAGCAGTACTTC.

Worth noting for this clone: Other nucleotide sequences from this sample produce the same CDR3. The chain combines TRBV12-3 or TRBV12-4 with TRBJ1-2; TRBD1 might be the D (5 bases). The CDR3 covers 13 residues. V was cut by 3 bases and J by 4 bases, with 9 bases left in between. The CDR3 bases are TGTGCCAGCAGTTTTTCCGGGGGCTATGGCTACACCTTC. It yields the protein CASSFSGGYGYTF.

The genes are TRBV2 and TRBJ2-5; TRBD2 agrees at 9 bases. The length of the CDR3 is 15 residues. CDR1 and CDR2 from the germline V gene are SNHLY and FYNNEI. The junction had 16 bases not matched to a gene; V was cut back by 5 bases and J by 12 bases. For the CDR3, the DNA is TGTGCCAGCAGTCCGACGGGACTAGCAGTTAAAAAAAAGTACTTC. The encoded protein is CASSPTGLAVKKKYF.

The chain links TRBV27 to TRBJ1-3; tentatively, D is TRBD1 (5 bases). Germline CDR1 reads MNHEY; CDR2 reads SMNVEV (reference sequence). V was trimmed by 5 bases and J by 1 base, leaving 9 bases between them. The CDR3 covers 14 residues. The chain's CDR3 is CASSRGISGNTIYF. For the CDR3, the DNA is TGTGCCAGCAGTCGGGGGATATCTGGAAACACCATATATTTT.

The chain recombines TRBV11-1 with TRBJ2-2; unclear D gene. Germline CDR1 is SGHAT and CDR2 is FQDESV (reference sequence). The CDR3 loop spans 14 amino acids. Trimming took 5 bases from V and 3 from J, leaving 10 bases between them. The CDR3 sequence: CASSPKTDTGELFF. The CDR3 nucleotides read TGTGCCAGCAGCCCGAAAACAGACACCGGGGAGCTGTTTTTT.

This clone has just one count. The CDR3 coding sequence is TGTGCCAGCACCCCTGTCGCCTCGGCCGGGGAGCTGTTTTTT. Amino acids: CASTPVASAGELFF. The V and J genes are TRBV7-6 and TRBJ2-2, with unresolved D. The CDR3 is 14 amino acids. Germline assignment: CDR1 SGHVS and CDR2 FNYEAQ. Trimming took off 7 bases at V and 6 bases at J, with 15 bases between the two ends.

The V gene is TRBV28, the J gene TRBJ2-7, with a weak D call TRBD1 (6 bases). CDR3 size: 13 residues. Germline CDR1 reads MDHEN; CDR2 reads SYDVKM. V lost 6 bases and J 2 bases, leaving 11 bases between the germline ends. CDR3 in amino acids: CASRKTGPYEQYF. The CDR3 nucleotides are TGTGCCAGCAGAAAAACAGGGCCCTACGAGCAGTACTTC.

The J gene is TRBJ2-7, the V gene TRBV10-3; 12 nucleotides line up with TRBD2. Germline values: CDR1 ENHRY, CDR2 SYGVKD. The CDR3 covers 17 residues. V lost 0 bases and J lost 4; bases outside the gene matches: 7. CDR3 loop: CAISESGLAGGVYEQYF. CDR3 in DNA: TGTGCCATCAGTGAGTCGGGTCTAGCGGGGGGGGTATACGAGCAGTACTTC.

J is TRBJ2-7 and V is TRBV5-5; possibly TRBD2 for D (5 bases). This CDR3 region has 14 residues. Germline CDR1 SGHKS, CDR2 YYEKEE (reference sequence). Trimming removed 1 base at V and 2 bases at J, with 10 bases between. CDR3 DNA sequence: TGTGCCAGCAGCTTGTCCGGCGGGCCCTACGAGCAGTACTTC. Encoded protein: CASSLSGGPYEQYF.

V gene TRBV29-1 combines with J gene TRBJ2-7; weak D call: TRBD1 (5 bases). CDR1 and CDR2 from the germline V gene are SQVTM and ANQGSEA. This CDR3 spans 12 amino acids. The V end was cut by 4 bases, the J end by 2 bases, with 9 bases between. CDR3 sequence (DNA): TGCAGCGTTGTGGCAGGGACCTACGAGCAGTACTTC. It translates to CSVVAGTYEQYF.

The J gene is TRBJ2-7, the V gene TRBV6-5, with TRBD1 matching 10 bases. The germline CDR1 and CDR2 sequences are MNHEY and SVGAGI. Trimming took 5 bases from V and 2 from J; bases not matched to a gene: 3. This CDR3 region has 14 residues. The CDR3, as DNA: TGTGCCAGCAGTCGACAGGGGGCTACCTACGAGCAGTACTTC. This codes for CASSRQGATYEQYF.

The chain combines TRBV5-1 with TRBJ2-7; 7 bases match TRBD1. CDR3 length equals 14 residues. V lost 4 bases and J lost 2; bases outside the gene matches: 6. CDR1 and CDR2 (germline): SGHRS, YFSETQ. The CDR3 DNA is TGCGCCAGCAGCCCCGACACAGGGGCCTACGAGCAGTACTTC. This encodes CASSPDTGAYEQYF.

The V call is TRBV2, the J call TRBJ1-1; D is undetermined. The germline V gene has CDR1 SNHLY and CDR2 FYNNEI. The CDR3 consists of 12 residues. Trimming took off 4 bases at V and 4 bases at J, with 7 bases between the two ends. The CDR3 DNA reads TGTGCCAGCAGTGTTCGGGGCACTGAAGCTTTCTTT. The encoded protein is CASSVRGTEAFF.